The 24 T cell receptor beta chains below all came from one sample that was sequenced in a study of cytomegalovirus exposure and HLA in healthy donors (dated by TCRdb to about 2017). The library was built by means of the immunoSEQ multiplex PCR assay. For the multiplex PCR, a mixture combining 60 forward primers for TCR Vbeta segments and 13 reverse primers for TCR Jbeta segments was used. Held by TCRdb, this immuneACCESS table contains in-frame sequences only and omits some clones. Under half of the omission traces to an unresolved V gene where checked; the cause of the rest is unknown. The sample has some 170,000 clones on record, approximately 78% of them singletons. Of the sample, around 1.9% is held by the ten largest clones. The sequenced sample consisted of PBMCs. These receptor sequences come from a woman between 18 and 29 years old in good health and CMV-seronegative.

The CDR3 nucleotides read TGTGCCAGCCAAAGGACACAAAACTATGGCTACACCTTC. This encodes CASQRTQNYGYTF. The V and J genes are TRBV28 and TRBJ1-2; TRBD1 might be the D (5 bases). Trimming stripped 8 bases from V and 2 bases from J, with 12 bases between. This CDR3 region has 13 residues. Germline CDR1 is MDHEN and CDR2 is SYDVKM.

The CDR3 DNA is TGTGCCAGCAGCGTAGAAGGGGCAGATACGCAGTATTTT. It translates to CASSVEGADTQYF. The J gene is TRBJ2-3, the V gene TRBV9, with a weak D call TRBD1 (5 bases). The CDR3 contains 13 residues. Trimming shortened V by 0 bases and J by 4 bases, and 6 bases separated the two germline ends. CDR1 is SGDLS, CDR2 YYNGEE, per germline.

The chain employs TRBV7-6 and TRBJ2-5, with TRBD2 matching 7 bases. V lost 4 bases to trimming and J lost 2 bases; unmatched junction nucleotides: 7. Germline V lookup: CDR1 SGHVS, CDR2 FNYEAQ. CDR3 length: 15 amino acids. The CDR3 DNA reads as TGTGCCAGCAGCTCCCACGGGACTATTCAAGAGACCCAGTACTTC. This translates into CASSSHGTIQETQYF.

This chain joins TRBV7-9 and TRBJ2-1, with 12 bases matching TRBD2. The J segment lost 4 bases and the V segment lost 5 bases, leaving 3 bases of the junction unmatched. The CDR3 consists of 15 residues. Germline V gene data show CDR1 as SEHNR and CDR2 as FQNEAQ (reference sequence). CDR3 in DNA: TGTGCCAGCAGCCCCGGGACTAGCGGGTACAATGAGCAGTTCTTC. Translation gives CASSPGTSGYNEQFF. The variable domain in full, completed from reference TRBV7-9 and TRBJ2-1, reads DTGVSQNPRHKITKRGQNVTFRCDPISEHNRLYWYRQTLGQGPEFLTYFQNEAQLEKSRLLSDRFSAERPKGSFSTLEIQRTEQGDSAMYLCASSPGTSGYNEQFFGPGTRLTVL.

In DNA, the CDR3 is TGTGCCAGCAGTTCCTCGGCGGTCACTGAAGCTTTCTTT. Encoded protein: CASSSSAVTEAFF. This chain joins TRBV28 and TRBJ1-1, with no clear D. V shed 4 bases and J shed 4 bases, with 10 bases lying between them. This CDR3 has 13 residues. CDR1 MDHEN and CDR2 SYDVKM come from the germline V gene.

The V and J genes are TRBV28 and TRBJ2-5; 7 positions agree with TRBD2. The germline V gene has CDR1 MDHEN and CDR2 SYDVKM. The CDR3 loop spans 14 amino acids. Germline trimming cut 5 bases from V and 4 bases from J; bases unmatched to any gene: 7. The CDR3 DNA is TGTGCCAGCAGTAAGGGAGGGGCGGGAGAGACCCAGTACTTC. Its protein is CASSKGGAGETQYF.

The chain has TRBV5-6 and TRBJ2-7, with a weak D call TRBD2 (7 bases). The CDR3 totals 15 residues. Germline values: CDR1 SGHDT, CDR2 YYEEEE. The V end lost 2 bases, the J end lost 2 bases, and 14 bases lay between the germline ends. The CDR3 DNA is TGTGCCAGCAGCTTCAACGGGCGGGGGCCCTACGAGCAGTACTTC. Translated, it gives CASSFNGRGPYEQYF.

The CDR3 is CASSFSGGRKEQFF. The CDR3 DNA reads as TGTGCCAGCAGTTTTAGCGGCGGAAGGAAAGAGCAGTTCTTC. V gene TRBV27 combines with J gene TRBJ2-1; D is perhaps TRBD2 (6 bases). CDR1 MNHEY and CDR2 SMNVEV come from the germline V gene (reference sequence). The CDR3 has 14 amino acids. The ends were cut back, 3 bases at V and 10 bases at J, with 16 bases in the middle.

This sequence joins TRBV6-5 and TRBJ2-5; D is unclear. The CDR3 contains 14 residues. Trimming took 6 bases from V and 10 from J, leaving 21 bases between them. Germline loops: CDR1 MNHEY, CDR2 SVGAGI. The CDR3 nucleotides are TGTGCCAGCAGAACGAACGAACAGTCCCCGTTCCAGTACTTC. This codes for CASRTNEQSPFQYF.

This clone was detected once. V is TRBV6-1 and J is TRBJ2-1; 12 nucleotides match TRBD2. The CDR3 runs 17 residues. From germline, CDR1 is MNHNS and CDR2 SASEGT. The trim removed 2 bases at V and 1 base at J, leaving 3 bases unmatched. CDR3 coding DNA: TGTGCCAGCAGTGAAAGAACTAGCGGGAGGTCCTACAATGAGCAGTTCTTC. Translation gives CASSERTSGRSYNEQFF.

J is TRBJ1-1 and V is TRBV6-5, with 10 bases fitting TRBD1. V shed 6 bases and J 0 bases; nucleotides not matched to a gene: 1. The CDR3 is 14 residues long. In germline, CDR1 is MNHEY, CDR2 SVGAGI. CDR3 in amino acids: CASRGTGVNTEAFF. CDR3 DNA sequence: TGTGCCAGCAGGGGGACAGGGGTGAACACTGAAGCTTTCTTT.

This sequence joins TRBV5-4 and TRBJ2-1; D possibly corresponds to TRBD2 (6 bases). The CDR3 length is 12 residues. V was cut by 0 bases and J by 10 bases, with 8 bases left in between. Germline V gene data show CDR1 as SGHNT and CDR2 as YYREEE (reference sequence). The CDR3 DNA follows: TGTGCCAGCAGCTTGGGGGGGAGGGAGCAGTTCTTC. This codes for CASSLGGREQFF.

This rearrangement joins TRBV5-1 to TRBJ1-1; possible D gene TRBD1, 5 bases. The V end was cut by 7 bases, the J end by 5 bases, with 18 bases between. The CDR3 is made up of 14 amino acids. Germline V lookup: CDR1 SGHRS, CDR2 YFSETQ. The CDR3 loop is CASGPQGDRTEAFF. CDR3 in DNA: TGCGCCAGCGGACCCCAGGGTGATAGGACTGAAGCTTTCTTT.

On this clone itself: Other DNA sequences in the sample encode the same CDR3. V and J are TRBV9 and TRBJ1-1; TRBD1 aligns across 9 bases. The V segment lost 3 bases and the J segment 1 base; nucleotides outside the gene matches: 10. CDR1 is SGDLS, CDR2 YYNGEE, per germline. This CDR3 contains 17 residues. The CDR3 is CASSAGQGKTWNTEAFF. The CDR3 DNA is TGTGCCAGCAGCGCGGGACAGGGCAAAACCTGGAACACTGAAGCTTTCTTT. Combining the CDR3 with reference TRBV9 and TRBJ1-1 gives the whole variable domain DSGVTQTPKHLITATGQRVTLRCSPRSGDLSVYWYQQSLDQGLQFLIQYYNGEERAKGNILERFSAQQFPDLHSELNLSSLELGDSALYFCASSAGQGKTWNTEAFFGQGTRLTVV.

The chain uses TRBV25-1 and TRBJ2-5; a possible D gene is TRBD1 (5 bases). V was cut by 2 bases and J by 1 base, with 11 bases left in between. Germline V gene lookup returns CDR1 MGHDK and CDR2 SYGVNS. The CDR3 has 15 amino acids. In DNA, the CDR3 is TGTGCCAGCAGTGAAGGGGCGACCTTCCAAGAGACCCAGTACTTC. It translates to CASSEGATFQETQYF.

This clone appeared a few times. The chain carries TRBV7-2 and TRBJ1-2; D uncertain. The CDR3 covers 16 residues. V lost 2 bases and J 4 bases, leaving 17 bases between the germline ends. CDR1 SGHTA and CDR2 FQGNSA come from the germline V gene. DNA of the CDR3: TGTGCCAGCAGCTTATCCCCGGGGATCGGGAGCTATGGCTACACCTTC. Its protein is CASSLSPGIGSYGYTF.

CDR3 loop: CASSLTGPSTEAFF. The DNA for the CDR3 is TGCGCCAGCAGCTTGACAGGGCCCTCCACTGAAGCTTTCTTT. The chain employs TRBV5-1 and TRBJ1-1; a weak D match, TRBD1 (6 bases). V lost 1 base to trimming and J lost 4 bases, with 11 bases between them. CDR3 length: 14 amino acids. The germline V gene encodes CDR1 SGHRS and CDR2 YFSETQ.

The rearrangement links TRBV2 to TRBJ2-5, with 7 bases aligning to TRBD2. CDR3 length equals 14 residues. V lost 7 bases to trimming and J lost 4 bases; unmatched junction nucleotides: 9. Germline assignment: CDR1 SNHLY and CDR2 FYNNEI. CDR3 loop: CASTTLTGGETQYF. The CDR3 nucleotides are TGTGCCAGCACTACCCTTACGGGGGGAGAGACCCAGTACTTC.

The rearrangement uses TRBV27 and TRBJ2-3; a weak D match, TRBD1 (6 bases). The CDR3 loop spans 14 amino acids. The ends were cut back, 5 bases at V and 2 bases at J, with 11 bases in the middle. From germline, CDR1 is MNHEY and CDR2 SMNVEV (reference sequence). CDR3 nucleotide sequence: TGTGCCAGCAGTCCATGGACAGACACAGATACGCAGTATTTT. As protein: CASSPWTDTDTQYF.

This clone was observed once. The chain joins TRBV19 to TRBJ2-1; 10 bases are shared with TRBD1. Germline loops: CDR1 LNHDA, CDR2 SQIVND (reference sequence). This CDR3 comprises 16 residues. The V segment lost 3 bases and the J segment 6 bases; nucleotides outside the gene matches: 8. The CDR3 reads CASSMRGQGKINEQFF. CDR3 coding DNA: TGTGCCAGTAGTATGAGGGGACAGGGGAAGATCAATGAGCAGTTCTTC.

DNA of the CDR3: TGTGCCAGCCGTCAGGGCAGGCCTACCTCTGGGGCCAACGTCCTGACTTTC. This translates into CASRQGRPTSGANVLTF. The rearrangement links TRBV27 to TRBJ2-6; tentatively, D is TRBD1 (5 bases). The V end lost 8 bases, the J end lost 0 bases, and 17 bases lay between the germline ends. Per the germline V gene, CDR1 is MNHEY and CDR2 is SMNVEV (reference sequence). The CDR3 runs 17 residues.

This sequence joins TRBV7-9 and TRBJ1-5; D not certain. Germline CDR1 SEHNR, CDR2 FQNEAQ (reference sequence). The ends were cut back, 1 base at V and 7 bases at J, with 8 bases in the middle. The CDR3 extends over 13 amino acids. CDR3 in amino acids: CASSLDPGQPQHF. Here the CDR3 DNA reads TGTGCCAGCAGCTTAGACCCAGGCCAGCCCCAGCATTTT.

The J gene is TRBJ2-2, the V gene TRBV9; D is ambiguous. V was pared by 1 base and J by 6 bases, with 10 bases between. The CDR3 totals 14 residues. CDR1 and CDR2 from the germline V gene are SGDLS and YYNGEE. CDR3 sequence reads: CASSVNSRSGELFF. The CDR3 nucleotides are TGTGCCAGCAGCGTAAATAGTCGGTCCGGGGAGCTGTTTTTT.

The V and J genes are TRBV11-2 and TRBJ2-5, with D hard to call. The V gene's germline CDR1 is SGHAT and CDR2 FQNNGV. The CDR3 extends over 14 amino acids. Trimming pared 3 bases from V and 5 bases from J, leaving 13 bases between. The CDR3 loop is CASSLSQAFETQYF. CDR3 sequence (DNA): TGTGCCAGCAGCTTGAGTCAGGCCTTTGAGACCCAGTACTTC. Looking up the rest from reference TRBV11-2 and TRBJ2-5 gives the full variable domain: EAGVAQSPRYKIIEKRQSVAFWCNPISGHATLYWYQQILGQGPKLLIQFQNNGVVDDSQLPKDRFSAERLKGVDSTLKIQPAKLEDSAVYLCASSLSQAFETQYFGPGTRLLVL.